The 8 T cell receptor beta chains below were found in one sample sequenced in a study of response to subunit inactivated influenza vaccine. TCRdb recomputed calls from the RT-PCR reads with MiXCR, one row per CDR3 protein. The profile covers about 160,000 distinct CDR3 sequences, with roughly 11% appearing a single time and 9.5% to 15% taken by the ten largest. This sample comprised non-naive T cells sorted from PBMCs, obtained roughly 46 days after vaccination. These receptors were taken from a man aged 45-65 years who received an inactivated influenza vaccine.

This clonotype was seen many times. The rearrangement links TRBV5-1 to TRBJ2-3; TRBD2 aligns across 8 bases. The CDR3 has 14 amino acids. After removal of 3 bases from V and 4 bases from J, the junction contained 4 bases not matched to a gene. Germline values: CDR1 SGHRS, CDR2 YFSETQ. The CDR3 DNA sequence: TGCGCCAGCAGCTCGACTAGCGCCTCAGATACGCAGTATTTT. Translating it yields CASSSTSASDTQYF.

In this sample, this clonotype turned up a few times. This chain joins TRBV24-1 and TRBJ2-5; 9 bases align to TRBD1. Per the germline V gene, CDR1 is KGHDR and CDR2 is SFDVKD. Unmatched junction bases numbered 6, after V lost 4 bases and J lost 1 base. This CDR3 is 16 amino acids long. CDR3 region: CATSEAGTGIQETQYF. CDR3 coding DNA: TGTGCCACCAGTGAGGCCGGGACAGGGATCCAAGAGACCCAGTACTTC.

This clonotype showed up just a few times. V and J are TRBV5-6 and TRBJ2-2; unclear D gene. This CDR3 has 15 amino acids. Trimming pared 4 bases from V and 4 bases from J, leaving 14 bases between. CDR1 is SGHDT, CDR2 YYEEEE, per germline. This CDR3 is CASSQRPSGTGELFF. In nucleotides, the CDR3 is TGTGCCAGCAGCCAACGCCCCTCGGGCACCGGGGAGCTGTTTTTT. Looking up the rest from reference TRBV5-6 and TRBJ2-2 gives the full variable domain: DAGVTQSPTHLIKTRGQQVTLRCSPKSGHDTVSWYQQALGQGPQFIFQYYEEEERQRGNFPDRFSGHQFPNYSSELNVNALLLGDSALYLCASSQRPSGTGELFFGEGSRLTVL.

This clonotype was detected many times. The rearrangement uses TRBV4-3 and TRBJ2-5; D is perhaps TRBD1 (6 bases). In germline, CDR1 is LGHNA, CDR2 YSLEER. The CDR3 is 14 amino acids. Trimming took 0 bases from V and 1 from J, leaving 6 bases between them. The CDR3 protein is CASSQDRGQETQYF. The CDR3 nucleotides are TGCGCCAGCAGCCAAGACAGGGGCCAAGAGACCCAGTACTTC.

This clonotype occurred a few times. This chain uses TRBV6-2 or TRBV6-3 with TRBJ2-3; D possibly corresponds to TRBD2 (6 bases). Trimming took 5 bases from V and 6 from J, leaving 12 bases between them. The CDR3 is 13 residues long. Looked up from germline, CDR1 is MNHEY and CDR2 is SVGEGT. CDR3 bases: TGTGCCAGCAGTCGCCATCGGGGGGATACGCAGTATTTT. This codes for CASSRHRGDTQYF.

In this sample, this clonotype turned up a few times. The chain links TRBV7-2 to TRBJ1-2, with 9 bases aligning to TRBD1. Germline CDR1 SGHTA, CDR2 FQGNSA. This CDR3 is 14 amino acids long. Unmatched junction bases numbered 6, after V lost 0 bases and J lost 10 bases. This chain's CDR3 is CASSLATGGGIYTF. In DNA form, the CDR3 reads TGTGCCAGCAGCTTAGCGACAGGGGGTGGAATCTACACCTTC.

The sample holds a few counts of this clonotype. The chain carries TRBV9 and TRBJ2-5, with D perhaps given as TRBD1 or TRBD2 (5 bases each). The CDR3 contains 16 residues. Trimming removed 4 bases at V and 4 bases at J, with 20 bases between. CDR1 SGDLS and CDR2 YYNGEE come from the germline V gene. The CDR3 DNA is TGTGCCAGCAGCTTGACAACCGGGGCGTCGGGAGAGACCCAGTACTTC. It yields the protein CASSLTTGASGETQYF.

The chain links TRBV5-5 to TRBJ2-5; a weak D match, TRBD2 (6 bases). Germline loops: CDR1 SGHKS, CDR2 YYEKEE (reference sequence). With 4 bases removed from V and 5 bases from J, the gap between germline ends came to 18 bases. This CDR3 is built from 15 residues. The CDR3 DNA reads as TGTGCCAGCAGCCGCACCCCCCAAGGAGGGGAGACCCAGTACTTC. This encodes CASSRTPQGGETQYF.